This T cell receptor (beta chain) was retrieved from a study of identical twins. CDR1 is DFQATT and CDR2 is SNEGSKA in the germline V gene (reference sequence). V dropped 4 bases and J dropped 1; count of bases not matched to a gene: 3. The CDR3 is made up of 14 amino acids. A universal primer site was created by template switching, with the cDNA bearing unique molecular identifiers. Each CDR3 protein is one row after TCRdb ran MiXCR on the 5' RACE reads. The sample has about 570,000 distinct CDR3 sequences, more than 9% seen once. This same sample was also part of a study on yellow fever vaccine responses in identical twins.

Source material: PBMCs. This chain joins TRBV20-1 and TRBJ2-2, with TRBD1 matching 7 bases. This sequence was found in a woman aged 18-29 years in good health. In nucleotides, the CDR3 is TGCAGTGCTACGGACAGGCTGAACACCGGGGAGCTGTTTTTT. As protein: CSATDRLNTGELFF.